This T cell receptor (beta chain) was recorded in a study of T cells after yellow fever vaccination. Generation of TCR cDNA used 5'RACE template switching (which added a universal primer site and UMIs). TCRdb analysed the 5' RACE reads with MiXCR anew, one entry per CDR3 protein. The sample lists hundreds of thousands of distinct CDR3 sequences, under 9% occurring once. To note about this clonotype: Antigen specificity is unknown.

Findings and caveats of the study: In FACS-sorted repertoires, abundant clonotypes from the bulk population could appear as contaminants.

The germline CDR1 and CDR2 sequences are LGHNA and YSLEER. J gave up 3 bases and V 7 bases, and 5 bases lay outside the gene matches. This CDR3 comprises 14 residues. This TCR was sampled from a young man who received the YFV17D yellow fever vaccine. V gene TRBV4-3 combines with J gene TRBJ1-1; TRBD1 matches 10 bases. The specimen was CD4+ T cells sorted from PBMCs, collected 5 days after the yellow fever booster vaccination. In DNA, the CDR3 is TGCGCCAGCACCCAGGGACAGGGGTACACTGAAGCTTTCTTT. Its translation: CASTQGQGYTEAFF.